What follows are 16 T cell receptor beta chains derived from one specimen sequenced in a study of blood T cell repertoires in COVID-19. The table came from immunoSEQ multiplex PCR; TCRdb's copy has only in-frame clones and leaves some out. Seen here are about 170,000 clones, more than 75% observed once, and the top ten hold 0.55% to 0.6%. What was sequenced was peripheral blood. These receptors all come from a man between 60 and 75 years old with COVID-19, enrolled during active disease.

The chain employs TRBV19 and TRBJ1-5; the D gene is possibly TRBD1 (5 bases). V lost 5 bases, J lost 11 bases, and 13 bases lay in between. This CDR3 has 12 residues. The germline V gene encodes CDR1 LNHDA and CDR2 SQIVND (reference sequence). DNA of the CDR3: TGTGCCAGTAGTGAGAGACAGTCAGCCCAGCATTTT. Encoded protein: CASSERQSAQHF.

The rearrangement joins TRBV7-9 to TRBJ1-3; 7 bases match TRBD1. This CDR3 is built from 14 residues. Germline-derived CDR1 and CDR2 are SEHNR and FQNEAQ (reference sequence). V shed 5 bases and J 4 bases; nucleotides not matched to a gene: 5. CDR3 sequence (DNA): TGTGCCAGCAGCCGCCGGGACAGCGGAAACACCATATATTTT. This sequence encodes CASSRRDSGNTIYF.

This sequence joins TRBV5-1 and TRBJ1-1; 10 bases match TRBD1. V dropped 3 bases and J dropped 4; count of bases not matched to a gene: 12. The germline V gene encodes CDR1 SGHRS and CDR2 YFSETQ. The length of the CDR3 is 17 residues. The CDR3 nucleotides are TGCGCCAGCAGCTCAAGAGGACAGGGGGTATCCCCCACTGAAGCTTTCTTT. This translates into CASSSRGQGVSPTEAFF.

The chain employs TRBV24-1 and TRBJ2-7; 9 bases match TRBD1. After removal of 6 bases from V and 2 bases from J, the junction contained 7 bases not matched to a gene. The CDR3 totals 15 residues. CDR1 KGHDR and CDR2 SFDVKD come from the germline V gene. The CDR3 sequence: CATSSSGTGTYEQYF. The CDR3 DNA reads TGTGCCACCAGTTCCTCCGGGACAGGGACCTACGAGCAGTACTTC.

The chain joins TRBV6-5 to TRBJ2-7; 10 positions match TRBD2. The CDR3 has 14 amino acids. Germline CDR1 and CDR2: MNHEY and SVGAGI. Unmatched junction bases numbered 2, after V lost 6 bases and J lost 0 bases. The CDR3 sequence: CASRASGSSYEQYF. The DNA of the CDR3 is TGTGCCAGCAGGGCTAGCGGGAGCTCCTACGAGCAGTACTTC.

The chain combines TRBV18 with TRBJ1-5; 9 bases map to TRBD1. The trim removed 2 bases at V and 6 bases at J, leaving 2 bases unmatched. Germline V lookup: CDR1 KGHSH, CDR2 LQKENI. The CDR3 is 14 amino acids. The CDR3 sequence is CASSPETGGQPQHF. DNA of the CDR3: TGTGCCAGCTCACCAGAGACAGGGGGTCAGCCCCAGCATTTT. Complete variable domain (other parts from reference TRBV18 and TRBJ1-5): NAGVMQNPRHLVRRRGQEARLRCSPMKGHSHVYWYRQLPEEGLKFMVYLQKENIIDESGMPKERFSAEFPKEGPSILRIQQVVRGDSAAYFCASSPETGGQPQHFGDGTRLSIL.

J is TRBJ1-6 and V is TRBV14; D is unresolved. V was cut by 4 bases and J by 0 bases, with 13 bases left in between. This CDR3 region has 17 residues. The germline V gene encodes CDR1 SGHDN and CDR2 FVKESK. The CDR3 spells CASSLFLPSSYNSPLHF. The CDR3 coding sequence is TGTGCCAGCAGCCTATTCCTTCCGAGCTCCTATAATTCACCCCTCCACTTT.

The chain couples TRBV2 to TRBJ1-3; D unresolved. V was pared by 8 bases and J by 4 bases, with 15 bases between. CDR1 and CDR2 (germline): SNHLY, FYNNEI. CDR3 size: 14 residues. The CDR3 spells CASLEGWSGNTIYF. Written as DNA, the CDR3 is TGTGCCAGCTTGGAGGGTTGGTCGGGAAACACCATATATTTT.

The V gene is TRBV7-2, the J gene TRBJ1-1; D gene unclear. This CDR3 is built from 12 residues. V was clipped by 0 bases and J by 9 bases, with 8 bases between them. Germline lookup yields CDR1 SGHTA and CDR2 FQGNSA. The CDR3 DNA is TGTGCCAGCAGCTTAGCGTCCGGGAAAGCTTTCTTT. This codes for CASSLASGKAFF.

The V gene is TRBV19, the J gene TRBJ2-2; 7 bases line up with TRBD1. The junction had 5 bases not matched to a gene; V was cut back by 0 bases and J by 10 bases. Germline V gene data show CDR1 as LNHDA and CDR2 as SQIVND (reference sequence). CDR3 length equals 14 residues. The CDR3 sequence is CASSIEGQLVELFF. Written as DNA, the CDR3 is TGTGCCAGTAGTATAGAGGGACAGCTAGTGGAGCTGTTTTTT.

This sequence joins TRBV18 and TRBJ2-2; D possibly corresponds to TRBD1 (6 bases). Germline loops: CDR1 KGHSH, CDR2 LQKENI. Between the trimmed V and J ends, which lost 6 bases and 6 bases, there was a span of 11 bases. The CDR3 consists of 13 residues. For the CDR3, the DNA is TGTGCCAGCTCCCCAGGGGCGCCCGGGGAGCTGTTTTTT. This translates into CASSPGAPGELFF.

As for this clone: The same CDR3 also results from other DNA sequences found in this sample. The chain is built from TRBV18 and TRBJ1-1; D might be TRBD1 (6 bases). The V and J ends lost 6 bases and 2 bases respectively, with 13 bases between them. Germline V CDR1 and CDR2: KGHSH, LQKENI. The CDR3 length is 14 residues. CDR3 loop: CASSPDRTNTEAFF. As DNA, the CDR3 is TGTGCCAGCTCGCCAGACAGGACCAACACTGAAGCTTTCTTT. Using reference TRBV18 and TRBJ1-1 for the parts outside the CDR3, the full variable domain is NAGVMQNPRHLVRRRGQEARLRCSPMKGHSHVYWYRQLPEEGLKFMVYLQKENIIDESGMPKERFSAEFPKEGPSILRIQQVVRGDSAAYFCASSPDRTNTEAFFGQGTRLTVV.

The chain joins TRBV6-5 to TRBJ1-4; 12 nucleotides align to TRBD1. Looked up from germline, CDR1 is MNHEY and CDR2 is SVGAGI. This CDR3 spans 14 amino acids. Trimming cost V 8 bases and J 7 bases; bases outside gene matches: 5. CDR3 in amino acids: CASGTGGGSEKLFF. DNA of the CDR3: TGTGCCAGCGGGACAGGGGGCGGTAGTGAAAAACTGTTTTTT.

V and J are TRBV14 and TRBJ1-3; TRBD1 aligns across 9 bases. V trimming: 1 base; J trimming: 3 bases; junction bases outside the gene matches: 4. The length of the CDR3 is 16 residues. Germline CDR1 reads SGHDN; CDR2 reads FVKESK. The chain's CDR3 is CASSQGDRGSGNTIYF. CDR3 nucleotide sequence: TGTGCCAGCAGCCAAGGAGACAGGGGGAGTGGAAACACCATATATTTT.

The table lists this clone with a few counts. The chain combines TRBV5-6 with TRBJ2-3; TRBD1 matches 8 bases. The germline gives CDR1 SGHDT, CDR2 YYEEEE. V dropped 4 bases and J dropped 2; count of bases not matched to a gene: 6. The CDR3 extends over 15 amino acids. DNA of the CDR3: TGTGCCAGCAGCGCCGGGACAGGCTACACAGATACGCAGTATTTT. It translates to CASSAGTGYTDTQYF. The full variable domain, rest sourced from reference TRBV5-6 and TRBJ2-3, is DAGVTQSPTHLIKTRGQQVTLRCSPKSGHDTVSWYQQALGQGPQFIFQYYEEEERQRGNFPDRFSGHQFPNYSSELNVNALLLGDSALYLCASSAGTGYTDTQYFGPGTRLTVL.

The chain is built from TRBV11-2 and TRBJ1-1; D unresolved. Germline assignment: CDR1 SGHAT and CDR2 FQNNGV. V was clipped by 7 bases and J by 3 bases, with 12 bases between them. The CDR3 is 13 residues long. The DNA for the CDR3 is TGTGCCAGCATTTTCAGAGGGTACACTGAAGCTTTCTTT. Its translation: CASIFRGYTEAFF.